The rows below give T cell receptor beta chains drawn from one sample of a study of T cell responses to AZD1222 COVID-19 vaccine. Clones were sequenced by immunoSEQ multiplex PCR, and TCRdb holds only the in-frame ones, with some missing. The sample yields about 140,000 clones, roughly 92% seen once. This material consisted of peripheral blood, taken on day 0 of AZD1222 vaccination. All receptors derive from an adult in good health. Both conserved end residues are part of each CDR3. The D gene is left open where the match is weak. Part of the rows lack a size; the others show once, few, many or a class for expanded clones.

v_gene: TRBV19; j_gene: TRBJ1-1; d_gene: TRBD1; abundance: -; CDR3aa: CASSPPGGRNTEAFF; CDR3nt: TGTGCCAGTAGCCCCCCAGGGGGAAGGAACACTGAAGCTTTCTTT
v_gene: TRBV28; j_gene: TRBJ1-3; d_gene: -; abundance: -; CDR3aa: CASNLGWDTTGNTIYF; CDR3nt: TGTGCCAGCAACCTGGGGTGGGACACCACTGGAAACACCATATATTTT
v_gene: TRBV21-1; j_gene: TRBJ2-2; d_gene: -; abundance: once; CDR3aa: CASSKEASDPNTGELFF; CDR3nt: TGTGCCAGCAGCAAAGAAGCTAGCGACCCGAACACCGGGGAGCTGTTTTTT
v_gene: TRBV7-9; j_gene: TRBJ2-7; d_gene: -; abundance: -; CDR3aa: CASSLVTGGRRLYEQYF; CDR3nt: TGTGCCAGCAGCTTAGTGACCGGGGGCCGCCGACTCTACGAGCAGTACTTC
v_gene: TRBV14; j_gene: TRBJ1-4; d_gene: TRBD1; abundance: -; CDR3aa: CASSHRQGLGEKLFF; CDR3nt: TGTGCCAGCAGTCACCGACAGGGGCTCGGGGAAAAACTGTTTTTT
v_gene: TRBV18; j_gene: TRBJ1-6; d_gene: -; abundance: -; CDR3aa: CASSPGVNSPLHF; CDR3nt: TGTGCCAGCTCACCTGGAGTTAATTCACCCCTCCACTTT
v_gene: TRBV3-1/TRBV3-2; j_gene: TRBJ2-2; d_gene: -; abundance: -; CDR3aa: CASSPIPGSGGELFF; CDR3nt: TGTGCCAGCAGCCCAATCCCCGGGAGTGGAGGGGAGCTGTTTTTT
v_gene: TRBV28; j_gene: TRBJ2-7; d_gene: -; abundance: -; CDR3aa: CASSFWSVVLRSYEQYF; CDR3nt: TGTGCCAGCAGTTTTTGGTCCGTGGTTTTGAGGTCCTACGAGCAGTACTTC
v_gene: TRBV7-6; j_gene: TRBJ2-7; d_gene: -; abundance: -; CDR3aa: CASSLGGQPYEQYF; CDR3nt: TGTGCCAGCAGCTTAGGCGGTCAGCCCTACGAGCAGTACTTC
v_gene: TRBV18; j_gene: TRBJ1-2; d_gene: -; abundance: -; CDR3aa: CASSPGTDNYGYTF; CDR3nt: TGTGCCAGCTCACCGGGGACCGACAACTATGGCTACACCTTC
v_gene: TRBV6-5; j_gene: TRBJ2-3; d_gene: -; abundance: -; CDR3aa: CASSYLRGGTDTQYF; CDR3nt: TGTGCCAGCAGTTACTTGCGGGGTGGCACAGATACGCAGTATTTT
v_gene: TRBV5-4; j_gene: TRBJ2-7; d_gene: TRBD1; abundance: once; CDR3aa: CASSLVGQGSYEQYF; CDR3nt: TGTGCCAGCAGCTTGGTCGGACAGGGTTCCTACGAGCAGTACTTC
v_gene: TRBV7-2; j_gene: TRBJ1-5; d_gene: -; abundance: -; CDR3aa: CASSLVFAGDQPQHF; CDR3nt: TGTGCCAGCAGCTTAGTTTTCGCGGGTGATCAGCCCCAGCATTTT
v_gene: TRBV27; j_gene: TRBJ2-7; d_gene: TRBD1; abundance: -; CDR3aa: CASSADRASYEQYF; CDR3nt: TGTGCCAGCAGTGCGGACAGGGCCTCCTACGAGCAGTACTTC
v_gene: TRBV5-1; j_gene: TRBJ1-1; d_gene: -; abundance: once; CDR3aa: CASSLVGVVETEAFF; CDR3nt: TGCGCCAGCAGCTTGGTTGGGGTCGTGGAAACTGAAGCTTTCTTT
v_gene: TRBV19; j_gene: TRBJ2-2; d_gene: -; abundance: -; CDR3aa: CASSIAQGNTGELFF; CDR3nt: TGTGCCAGTAGTATAGCCCAGGGTAACACCGGGGAGCTGTTTTTT
v_gene: TRBV12-3/TRBV12-4; j_gene: TRBJ1-4; d_gene: TRBD1; abundance: -; CDR3aa: CASSSTGLKLFF; CDR3nt: TGTGCCAGCAGTTCGACAGGGTTGAAACTGTTTTTT
v_gene: TRBV14; j_gene: TRBJ1-3; d_gene: -; abundance: -; CDR3aa: CASSSDSLSGNTIYF; CDR3nt: TGTGCCAGCAGCTCTGACAGCCTCTCTGGAAACACCATATATTTT
v_gene: TRBV4-2; j_gene: TRBJ2-1; d_gene: TRBD2; abundance: -; CDR3aa: CASSRDTSGGANEQFF; CDR3nt: TGTGCCAGCAGCCGAGATACTAGCGGGGGGGCCAATGAGCAGTTCTTC
v_gene: TRBV7-2; j_gene: TRBJ1-3; d_gene: -; abundance: -; CDR3aa: CASSLDRVSGNTIYF; CDR3nt: TGTGCCAGCAGCTTAGACAGGGTGTCAGGAAACACCATATATTTT
v_gene: TRBV3-1/TRBV3-2; j_gene: TRBJ1-1; d_gene: TRBD1; abundance: -; CDR3aa: CASSPRTGATEAFF; CDR3nt: TGTGCCAGCAGCCCGCGGACAGGGGCCACTGAAGCTTTCTTT
v_gene: TRBV10-3; j_gene: TRBJ2-3; d_gene: TRBD2; abundance: -; CDR3aa: CAISEGAGDATSTDTQYF; CDR3nt: TGTGCCATCAGTGAAGGAGCGGGAGACGCAACTAGCACAGATACGCAGTATTTT
v_gene: TRBV11-1; j_gene: TRBJ1-1; d_gene: TRBD1; abundance: -; CDR3aa: CASSIRQGGDTEAFF; CDR3nt: TGTGCCAGCAGCATAAGACAGGGCGGGGACACTGAAGCTTTCTTT
v_gene: TRBV6-5; j_gene: TRBJ1-3; d_gene: -; abundance: -; CDR3aa: CASSYKAGRNGNTIYF; CDR3nt: TGTGCCAGCAGTTACAAGGCAGGGCGGAATGGAAACACCATATATTTT
v_gene: TRBV19; j_gene: TRBJ1-1; d_gene: -; abundance: -; CDR3aa: CASSIEGITEAFF; CDR3nt: TGTGCCAGTAGTATTGAGGGGATCACTGAAGCTTTCTTT
v_gene: TRBV7-8; j_gene: TRBJ1-2; d_gene: -; abundance: -; CDR3aa: CASSFRQRANYGYTF; CDR3nt: TGTGCCAGCAGCTTCCGACAACGAGCTAACTATGGCTACACCTTC
v_gene: TRBV5-4; j_gene: TRBJ1-1; d_gene: TRBD1; abundance: -; CDR3aa: CASSFRGQGTLAPTEAFF; CDR3nt: TGTGCCAGCAGCTTCCGGGGACAGGGTACTCTCGCCCCCACTGAAGCTTTCTTT
v_gene: TRBV18; j_gene: TRBJ2-2; d_gene: -; abundance: -; CDR3aa: CASSPPNTGELFF; CDR3nt: TGTGCCAGCTCACCACCGAACACCGGGGAGCTGTTTTTT
v_gene: TRBV11-1; j_gene: TRBJ2-1; d_gene: -; abundance: -; CDR3aa: CASSFWVRNNEQFF; CDR3nt: TGTGCCAGCAGCTTCTGGGTCAGGAACAATGAGCAGTTCTTC
v_gene: TRBV21-1; j_gene: TRBJ2-7; d_gene: -; abundance: -; CDR3aa: CASSKDGLAGDGKSYEQYF; CDR3nt: TGTGCCAGCAGCAAAGACGGACTAGCGGGAGACGGAAAATCCTACGAGCAGTACTTC
v_gene: TRBV7-9; j_gene: TRBJ1-4; d_gene: -; abundance: -; CDR3aa: CASSLRETNEKLFF; CDR3nt: TGTGCCAGCAGCTTACGGGAAACTAATGAAAAACTGTTTTTT
v_gene: TRBV5-5; j_gene: TRBJ2-3; d_gene: -; abundance: -; CDR3aa: CASSFGESTDTQYF; CDR3nt: TGTGCCAGCAGCTTTGGGGAAAGCACAGATACGCAGTATTTT
v_gene: TRBV28; j_gene: TRBJ1-4; d_gene: -; abundance: once; CDR3aa: CASSLSGEKLFF; CDR3nt: TGTGCCAGCAGTTTGAGCGGGGAAAAACTGTTTTTT
v_gene: TRBV2; j_gene: TRBJ1-4; d_gene: TRBD1; abundance: -; CDR3aa: CASTDRGRGDEKLFF; CDR3nt: TGTGCCAGCACGGACAGGGGGCGCGGGGATGAAAAACTGTTTTTT
v_gene: TRBV2; j_gene: TRBJ2-3; d_gene: -; abundance: -; CDR3aa: CASSTEGTQYF; CDR3nt: TGTGCCAGCAGTACGGAGGGTACGCAGTATTTT
v_gene: TRBV27; j_gene: TRBJ2-7; d_gene: -; abundance: -; CDR3aa: CASSSLPTVWEQYF; CDR3nt: TGTGCCAGCAGTTCCCTCCCGACAGTATGGGAGCAGTACTTC
v_gene: TRBV7-2; j_gene: TRBJ2-3; d_gene: TRBD2; abundance: -; CDR3aa: CASSLTGTSGGADTQYF; CDR3nt: TGTGCCAGCAGCTTGACAGGGACTAGCGGGGGGGCAGATACGCAGTATTTT
v_gene: TRBV9; j_gene: TRBJ2-5; d_gene: -; abundance: -; CDR3aa: CASSVGGARETQYF; CDR3nt: TGTGCCAGCAGCGTAGGAGGAGCCCGGGAGACCCAGTACTTC
v_gene: TRBV3-1/TRBV3-2; j_gene: TRBJ2-1; d_gene: -; abundance: -; CDR3aa: CASSQGVGVEQFF; CDR3nt: TGTGCCAGCAGCCAAGGAGTGGGGGTTGAGCAGTTCTTC
v_gene: TRBV27; j_gene: TRBJ1-1; d_gene: -; abundance: -; CDR3aa: CASSLGGHREAFF; CDR3nt: TGTGCCAGCAGTTTAGGTGGGCACCGCGAAGCTTTCTTT
v_gene: TRBV4-2; j_gene: TRBJ2-7; d_gene: TRBD2; abundance: -; CDR3aa: CASSQDSSGSSSYEQYF; CDR3nt: TGTGCCAGCAGCCAAGATAGTAGCGGGAGCAGTTCCTACGAGCAGTACTTC